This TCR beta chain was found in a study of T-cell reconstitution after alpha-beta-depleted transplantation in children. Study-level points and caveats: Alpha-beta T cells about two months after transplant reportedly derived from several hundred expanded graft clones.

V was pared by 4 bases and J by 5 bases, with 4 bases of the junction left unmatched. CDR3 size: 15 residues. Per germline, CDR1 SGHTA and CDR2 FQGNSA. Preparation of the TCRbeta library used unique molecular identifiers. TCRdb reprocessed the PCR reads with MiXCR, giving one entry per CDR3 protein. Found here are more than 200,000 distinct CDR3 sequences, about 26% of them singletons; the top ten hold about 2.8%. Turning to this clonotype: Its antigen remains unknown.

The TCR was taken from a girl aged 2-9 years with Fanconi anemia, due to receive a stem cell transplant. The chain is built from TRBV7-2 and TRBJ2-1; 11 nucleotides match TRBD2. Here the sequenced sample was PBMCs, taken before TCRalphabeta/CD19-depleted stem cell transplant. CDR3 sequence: CASSYSGGGNNEQFF. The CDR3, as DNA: TGTGCCAGCAGCTATAGCGGGGGGGGAAACAATGAGCAGTTCTTC. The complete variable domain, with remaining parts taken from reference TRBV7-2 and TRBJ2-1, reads GAGVSQSPSNKVTEKGKDVELRCDPISGHTALYWYRQSLGQGLEFLIYFQGNSAPDKSGLPSDRFSAERTGGSVSTLTIQRTQQEDSAVYLCASSYSGGGNNEQFFGPGTRLTVL.